The sequence of this TCR beta chain was determined in a study of OX40 agonist ivuxolimab in advanced cancers. Study as a whole: Ivuxolimab is a fully human IgG2 antibody that activates OX40 (CD134). The study gave patients intravenous ivuxolimab at 0.01 to 10 mg/kg every 2 weeks. General study results and limits: Doses of 0.1 to 3.0 mg/kg were accompanied by clonal expansion of CD4+ and CD8+ blood T cells by week 6.

The table came from immunoSEQ multiplex PCR; TCRdb's copy has only in-frame clones and leaves some out. The sample lists roughly 50,000 clones; around 90% were seen once. The CDR3 sequence is 13 residues long. CDR1 is MNHNS and CDR2 is SASEGT in the germline V gene. The ends were cut back, 6 bases at V and 7 bases at J, with 16 bases in the middle. In the case of this clone: Its antigen is unidentified.

This TCR derives from an adult with an advanced solid tumor such as melanoma, head and neck, liver or kidney cancer. This sequence joins TRBV6-1 and TRBJ2-7; D possibly corresponds to TRBD2 (7 bases). Material: CD4+ or CD8+ T cells sorted from blood, obtained in a trial of the OX40 agonist ivuxolimab. The CDR3 is CASRFRGAWEQYV. CDR3 DNA sequence: TGTGCCAGCAGGTTTCGGGGGGCTTGGGAGCAGTACGTC.